This T cell receptor beta chain was profiled in a study of T-cell reconstitution after alpha-beta-depleted transplantation in children. The study's findings and limits: Newly generated T cells supplied most T-cell counts and diversity one year post-transplant. Recipient T cells and thymic progenitors that survived gave rise to the high TCRbeta diversity observed at day 60 in some patients. Reported findings indicate that, about two months after transplant, alpha-beta T cells came from several hundred expanded clones, which were derived from non-depleted graft cells.

Points on this clonotype: Its antigen is still unknown.

V shed 6 bases and J shed 4 bases, with 21 bases lying between them. The CDR3 runs to 16 residues. Unique molecular identifiers were incorporated when the TCRbeta library was constructed. TCRdb analysed the PCR reads with MiXCR anew, one entry per CDR3 protein. The sample contains about 980,000 distinct CDR3 sequences, about 31% of which appear only once. This rearrangement joins TRBV12-3 or TRBV12-4 to TRBJ1-2; a possible D gene is TRBD1 (5 bases). The specimen was PBMCs, mostly from graft donor cells, collected 360 days after TCRalphabeta/CD19-depleted stem cell transplant. This clonotype was obtained from a boy under two years old who had a stem cell transplant for SCID, so the T cells may come from the graft donor. In DNA form, the CDR3 reads TGTGCCAGCAGACCCAACAGGAAACCCATGGGCTATGGCTACACCTTC. As protein: CASRPNRKPMGYGYTF.